These T cell receptor beta chains were read from a single sample in a study of shared clonotypes between healthy human individuals. Sequencing used immunoSEQ multiplex PCR; TCRdb keeps in-frame clones, though not all of them. The sample lists 300,000 to 400,000 clones; 87% were seen once. The specimen was memory CD8+ T cells sorted from blood. The receptors shown here come from a man aged 18 to 29 in good health. CDR3s include the opening cysteine and the closing phenylalanine or tryptophan. The D gene is left open where the match is weak. Where a row states a size, it is once, few, many or the class of an expanded clone; other rows omit it.

-,TRBD2,TRBJ2-7,TRBV30,CAWESRDYPSYEQYF,TGTGCCTGGGAAAGCCGGGACTACCCTTCCTACGAGCAGTACTTC
-,-,TRBJ2-4,TRBV6-5,CASSPVVGAKNIQYF,TGTGCCAGCAGCCCCGTCGTGGGGGCCAAAAACATTCAGTACTTC
few,TRBD1,TRBJ2-7,TRBV6-5,CASSYGTGGYEQYF,TGTGCCAGCAGTTACGGGACAGGGGGCTACGAGCAGTACTTC
few,TRBD2,TRBJ2-2,TRBV2,CASSDSGSRTGELFF,TGTGCCAGCAGTGATAGCGGGAGTCGCACCGGGGAGCTGTTTTTT
-,-,TRBJ1-5,TRBV27,CASSSYPLNQPQHF,TGTGCCAGCAGTTCATACCCACTAAATCAGCCCCAGCATTTT
-,-,TRBJ2-5,TRBV28,CASSSRPDIQETQYF,TGTGCCAGCAGTTCCCGACCGGACATCCAAGAGACCCAGTACTTC
few,-,TRBJ1-2,TRBV7-6,CASSLDAGTYGYTF,TGTGCCAGCAGCTTAGATGCAGGGACATATGGCTACACCTTC
-,-,TRBJ2-7,TRBV28,CASTPRGLPYEQYF,TGTGCCAGCACCCCGAGAGGTTTACCCTACGAGCAGTACTTC
-,-,TRBJ1-4,TRBV9,CASSVGGLSDEKLFF,TGTGCCAGCAGCGTAGGAGGTCTCTCGGATGAAAAACTGTTTTTT
-,TRBD2,TRBJ2-1,TRBV5-8,CASRDRETSGGNEQFF,TGTGCCAGCAGGGATCGAGAGACTAGCGGGGGCAATGAGCAGTTCTTC
-,-,TRBJ2-1,TRBV30,CAWSALHNEQFF,TGTGCCTGGTCAGCTCTCCACAATGAGCAGTTCTTC
-,-,TRBJ2-1,TRBV6-1,CASSESLGDEQFF,TGTGCCAGCAGTGAGTCGCTAGGAGATGAGCAGTTCTTC
-,TRBD2,TRBJ2-3,TRBV7-6,CASSLGAGGETDTQYF,TGTGCCAGCAGCCTTGGGGCGGGAGGAGAAACAGATACGCAGTATTTT
-,-,TRBJ2-7,TRBV27,CARQHLGVIGRVAYEQYF,TGTGCCAGGCAGCATCTCGGGGTTATTGGGCGGGTGGCCTACGAGCAGTACTTC
-,-,TRBJ2-2,TRBV29-1,CSVRQYNTGELFF,TGCAGCGTTCGACAGTACAACACCGGGGAGCTGTTTTTT
-,-,TRBJ1-6,TRBV2,CASSDQGSYNSPLHF,TGTGCCAGCAGTGACCAGGGGAGCTATAATTCACCCCTCCACTTT
few,-,TRBJ1-2,TRBV28,CASSLEEGLARGYTF,TGTGCCAGCAGTTTAGAGGAGGGGCTGGCACGTGGCTACACCTTC
-,TRBD1,TRBJ1-2,TRBV19,CASSVKQGAAADGYTF,TGTGCCAGTAGTGTAAAACAGGGGGCCGCCGCTGATGGCTACACCTTC
once,-,TRBJ1-1,TRBV10-2,CASTPSGVGTEAFF,TGCGCCAGCACTCCGTCTGGTGTGGGCACTGAAGCTTTCTTT
-,-,TRBJ1-6,TRBV27,CASSFGPLSPLHF,TGTGCCAGCAGTTTTGGGCCCCTTTCACCCCTCCACTTT
once,-,TRBJ1-2,TRBV29-1,CSVRDSYSNYGYTF,TGCAGCGTTCGTGACAGCTATTCTAACTATGGCTACACCTTC
-,-,TRBJ1-1,TRBV18,CASDGPGVVTEAFF,TGTGCCAGCGATGGACCGGGGGTAGTGACTGAAGCTTTCTTT
-,TRBD2,TRBJ2-1,TRBV4-1,CASRNLAGNEQFF,TGCGCCAGCAGAAATCTAGCGGGCAATGAGCAGTTCTTC
-,TRBD1,TRBJ2-7,TRBV6-5,CASATGVAEQYF,TGTGCCAGCGCAACAGGGGTGGCCGAGCAGTACTTC
-,-,TRBJ2-1,TRBV7-6,CASSLERYNEQFF,TGTGCCAGCAGCTTAGAGCGCTACAATGAGCAGTTCTTC
-,-,TRBJ2-3,TRBV30,CAWSVLGQGLTDTQYF,TGTGCCTGGAGTGTACTAGGGCAGGGGTTGACAGATACGCAGTATTTT
-,-,TRBJ1-1,TRBV5-6,CASSWGATEAFF,TGTGCCAGCAGCTGGGGGGCCACTGAAGCTTTCTTT
-,-,TRBJ2-1,TRBV7-2,CASSLFLGGEQFF,TGTGCCAGCAGCTTATTCCTTGGCGGGGAGCAGTTCTTC
-,TRBD1,TRBJ2-1,TRBV30,CAWSDDRGTGNEQFF,TGTGCCTGGAGTGACGACAGGGGGACGGGCAATGAGCAGTTCTTC
-,-,TRBJ2-7,TRBV6-1,CASRPLAVYEQYF,TGTGCCAGCAGGCCCTTAGCAGTCTACGAGCAGTACTTC
-,TRBD2,TRBJ2-7,TRBV10-3,CAISDTSGYYEQYF,TGTGCCATCAGTGACACTAGCGGGTATTACGAGCAGTACTTC
once,-,TRBJ2-1,TRBV4-1,CASSQDKASNEQFF,TGCGCCAGCAGCCAAGATAAGGCTAGCAATGAGCAGTTCTTC
-,TRBD2,TRBJ2-1,TRBV27,CASSLWAGGAFNEQFF,TGTGCCAGCAGTTTATGGGCGGGAGGGGCTTTCAATGAGCAGTTCTTC
-,-,TRBJ1-5,TRBV5-6,CASSLYSRSYSNQPQHF,TGTGCCAGCAGCTTGTATAGTAGGAGTTATAGCAATCAGCCCCAGCATTTT
once,TRBD1,TRBJ2-7,TRBV18,CASSTSTGVYEQYF,TGTGCCAGCTCAACCTCGACAGGGGTGTACGAGCAGTACTTC
-,-,TRBJ1-2,TRBV27,CASSPLSSYGYTF,TGTGCCAGCAGTCCACTCTCCTCCTATGGCTACACCTTC
once,-,TRBJ2-1,TRBV6-1,CASSTGESYNNEQFF,TGTGCCAGCAGTACGGGGGAATCGTATAACAATGAGCAGTTCTTC
-,TRBD2,TRBJ2-7,TRBV5-1,CASSLGLVYEQYF,TGCGCCAGCAGCCTCGGACTAGTCTACGAGCAGTACTTC
-,-,TRBJ2-2,TRBV10-1,CASSSSYTGELFF,TGCGCCAGCAGTTCCAGCTACACCGGGGAGCTGTTTTTT
-,-,TRBJ2-7,TRBV19,CALPLSYEQYF,TGTGCCCTCCCCCTATCCTACGAGCAGTACTTC
-,-,TRBJ2-7,TRBV11-2,CASSLGIGRYEQYF,TGTGCCAGCAGCTTAGGGATAGGACGGTACGAGCAGTACTTC
-,TRBD1,TRBJ2-2,TRBV5-6,CASSPGQGASPPTGELFF,TGTGCCAGCAGCCCGGGACAGGGGGCTAGTCCGCCGACCGGGGAGCTGTTTTTT
once,-,TRBJ2-3,TRBV9,CASSVEFPSTDTQYF,TGTGCCAGCAGCGTAGAATTCCCAAGCACAGATACGCAGTATTTT
few,-,TRBJ1-5,TRBV6-1,CASSEGNQPQHF,TGTGCCAGCAGTGAAGGCAATCAGCCCCAGCATTTT
-,TRBD2,TRBJ2-2,TRBV30,CAWERDLRTGELFF,TGTGCCTGGGAGCGGGACCTTCGCACCGGGGAGCTGTTTTTT
-,TRBD1,TRBJ1-4,TRBV7-8,CASSSGQGLGEKLFF,TGTGCCAGCAGCTCCGGACAGGGGTTGGGGGAAAAACTGTTTTTT
-,-,TRBJ2-3,TRBV29-1,CSVEFTDSLTDTQYF,TGCAGCGTTGAGTTCACGGACAGCCTAACAGATACGCAGTATTTT
-,TRBD2,TRBJ2-1,TRBV7-9,CASRTLTSGPYNEQFF,TGTGCCAGCAGGACCCTGACTAGCGGGCCTTACAATGAGCAGTTCTTC
many,TRBD2,TRBJ2-5,TRBV7-9,CASSPRAVTSGIRETQYF,TGTGCCAGCAGCCCCAGGGCCGTGACTAGCGGGATTCGGGAGACCCAGTACTTC
-,TRBD2,TRBJ2-3,TRBV27,CASIAAGEVTDTQYF,TGTGCCAGCATCGCTGCGGGAGAAGTGACAGATACGCAGTATTTT
once,TRBD1,TRBJ2-7,TRBV6-5,CASSYSGTGRFYEQYF,TGTGCCAGCAGTTACTCGGGGACAGGGCGATTCTACGAGCAGTACTTC
-,-,TRBJ2-3,TRBV13,CASSFSTAVHPDTQYF,TGTGCCAGCAGCTTTTCTACGGCCGTGCACCCAGATACGCAGTATTTT
-,TRBD2,TRBJ2-3,TRBV13,CASSWGGGGGTDTQYF,TGTGCCAGCAGCTGGGGGGGTGGCGGCGGCACAGATACGCAGTATTTT